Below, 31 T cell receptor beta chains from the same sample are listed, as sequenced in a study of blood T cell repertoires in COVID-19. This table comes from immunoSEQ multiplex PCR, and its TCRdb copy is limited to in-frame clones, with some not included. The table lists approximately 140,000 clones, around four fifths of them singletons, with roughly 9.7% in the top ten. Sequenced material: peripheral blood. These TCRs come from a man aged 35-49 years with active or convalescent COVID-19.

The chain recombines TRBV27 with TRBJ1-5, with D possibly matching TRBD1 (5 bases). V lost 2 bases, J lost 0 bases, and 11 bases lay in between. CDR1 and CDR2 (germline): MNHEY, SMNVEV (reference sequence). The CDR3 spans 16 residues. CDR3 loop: CASSLKAGYSNQPQHF. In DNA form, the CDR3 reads TGTGCCAGCAGTTTAAAGGCAGGGTATAGCAATCAGCCCCAGCATTTT.

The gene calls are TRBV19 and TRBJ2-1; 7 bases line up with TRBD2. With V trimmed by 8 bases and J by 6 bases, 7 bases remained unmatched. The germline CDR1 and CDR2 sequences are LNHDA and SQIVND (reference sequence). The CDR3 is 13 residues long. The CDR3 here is CASVSGAINEQFF. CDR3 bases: TGTGCCAGTGTCAGCGGGGCTATCAATGAGCAGTTCTTC.

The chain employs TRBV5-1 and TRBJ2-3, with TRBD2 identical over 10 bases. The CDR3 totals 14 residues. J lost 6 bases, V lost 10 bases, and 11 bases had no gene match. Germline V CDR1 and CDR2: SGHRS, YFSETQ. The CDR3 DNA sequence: TGCGCCGGGGCCCTTAGCGGGGGGCGGGATACGCAGTATTTT. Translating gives CAGALSGGRDTQYF.

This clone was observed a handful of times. CDR3 residues: CASSVAGSSYNEQFF. DNA of the CDR3: TGTGCCAGCAGTGTGGCGGGGAGCTCCTACAATGAGCAGTTCTTC. J is TRBJ2-1 and V is TRBV6-4; D may be TRBD2 (6 bases). The V gene's germline CDR1 is MRHNA and CDR2 SNTAGT. Trimming stripped 4 bases from V and 0 bases from J, with 10 bases between. The CDR3 spans 15 residues.

The CDR3 DNA sequence: TGTGCCACCAGCAGAGATAGGCTGGAGAACAATGAGCAGTTCTTC. It specifies CATSRDRLENNEQFF. V is TRBV15 and J is TRBJ2-1; no reliable D call. This CDR3 has 15 residues. The V and J ends lost 0 bases and 5 bases respectively, with 11 bases between them. Germline CDR1 reads LNHNV; CDR2 reads YYDKDF (reference sequence).

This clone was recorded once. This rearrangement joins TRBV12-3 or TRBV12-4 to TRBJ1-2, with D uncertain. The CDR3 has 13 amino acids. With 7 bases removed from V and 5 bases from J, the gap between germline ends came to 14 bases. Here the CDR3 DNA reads TGTGCCAGCACTTCGATACAAAAATATGGCTACACCTTC. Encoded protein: CASTSIQKYGYTF.

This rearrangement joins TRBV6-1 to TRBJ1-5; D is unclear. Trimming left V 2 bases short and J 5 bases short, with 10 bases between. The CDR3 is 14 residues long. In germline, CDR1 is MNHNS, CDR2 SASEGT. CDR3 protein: CASSESLPDQPQHF. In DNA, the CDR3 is TGTGCCAGCAGTGAATCCTTGCCGGATCAGCCCCAGCATTTT.

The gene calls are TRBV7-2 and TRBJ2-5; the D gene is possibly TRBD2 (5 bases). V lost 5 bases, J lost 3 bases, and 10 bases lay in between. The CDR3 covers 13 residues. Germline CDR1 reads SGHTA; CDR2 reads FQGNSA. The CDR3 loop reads CASSEGLKETQYF. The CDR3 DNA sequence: TGTGCCAGCAGCGAAGGACTTAAAGAGACCCAGTACTTC.

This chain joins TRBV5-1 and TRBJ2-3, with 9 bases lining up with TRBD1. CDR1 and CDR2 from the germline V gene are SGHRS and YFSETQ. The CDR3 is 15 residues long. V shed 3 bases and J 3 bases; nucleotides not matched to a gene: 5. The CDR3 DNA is TGCGCCAGCAGCTCGGGACAGGGAAGTACAGATACGCAGTATTTT. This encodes CASSSGQGSTDTQYF. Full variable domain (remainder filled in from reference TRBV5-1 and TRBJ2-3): KAGVTQTPRYLIKTRGQQVTLSCSPISGHRSVSWYQQTPGQGLQFLFEYFSETQRNKGNFPGRFSGRQFSNSRSEMNVSTLELGDSALYLCASSSGQGSTDTQYFGPGTRLTVL.

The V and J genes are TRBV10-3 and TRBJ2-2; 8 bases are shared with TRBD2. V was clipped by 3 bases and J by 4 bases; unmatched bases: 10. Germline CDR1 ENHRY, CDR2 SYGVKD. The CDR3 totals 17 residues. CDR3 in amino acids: CAISERGGGRFTGELFF. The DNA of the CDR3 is TGTGCCATCAGTGAAAGGGGCGGGGGGAGATTCACCGGGGAGCTGTTTTTT.

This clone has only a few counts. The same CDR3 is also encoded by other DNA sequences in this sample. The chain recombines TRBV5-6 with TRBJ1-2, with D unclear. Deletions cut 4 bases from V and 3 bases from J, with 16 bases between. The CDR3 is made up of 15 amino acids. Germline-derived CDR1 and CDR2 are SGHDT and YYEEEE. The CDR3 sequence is CASSPALGKDYGYTF. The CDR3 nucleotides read TGTGCCAGCAGCCCGGCCCTCGGGAAGGACTATGGCTACACCTTC.

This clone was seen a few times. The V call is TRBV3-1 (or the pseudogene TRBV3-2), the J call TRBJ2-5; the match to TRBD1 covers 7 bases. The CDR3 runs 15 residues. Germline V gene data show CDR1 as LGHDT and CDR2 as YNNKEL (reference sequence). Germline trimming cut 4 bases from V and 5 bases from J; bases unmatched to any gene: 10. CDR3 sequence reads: CASSPITGAWETQYF. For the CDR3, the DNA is TGTGCCAGCAGCCCTATTACAGGGGCCTGGGAGACCCAGTACTTC.

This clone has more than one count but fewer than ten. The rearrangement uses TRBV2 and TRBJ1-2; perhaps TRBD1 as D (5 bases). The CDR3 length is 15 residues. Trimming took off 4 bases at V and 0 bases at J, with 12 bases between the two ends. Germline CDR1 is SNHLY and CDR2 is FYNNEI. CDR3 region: CASSGRQHSNYGYTF. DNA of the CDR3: TGTGCCAGCAGTGGCAGACAGCACTCTAACTATGGCTACACCTTC.

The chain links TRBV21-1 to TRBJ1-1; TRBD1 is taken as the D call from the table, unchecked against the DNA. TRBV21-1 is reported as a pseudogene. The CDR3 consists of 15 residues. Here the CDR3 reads CASRPTGGPNTEAFF. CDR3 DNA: TGTGCCAGCAGACCGACAGGGGGCCCCAACACTGAAGCTTTCTTT.

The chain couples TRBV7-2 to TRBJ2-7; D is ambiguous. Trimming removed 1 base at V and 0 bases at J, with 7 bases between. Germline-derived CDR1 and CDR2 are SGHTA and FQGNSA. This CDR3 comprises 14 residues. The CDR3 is CASSLVKASYEQYF. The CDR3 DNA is TGTGCCAGCAGCTTAGTAAAAGCCTCCTACGAGCAGTACTTC.

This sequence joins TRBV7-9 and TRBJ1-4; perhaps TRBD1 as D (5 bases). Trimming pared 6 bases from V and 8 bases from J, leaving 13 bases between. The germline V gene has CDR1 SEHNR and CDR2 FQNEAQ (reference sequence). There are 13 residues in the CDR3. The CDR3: CASRRQLEEKLFF. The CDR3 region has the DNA TGTGCCAGCAGGCGACAGTTGGAGGAAAAACTGTTTTTT.

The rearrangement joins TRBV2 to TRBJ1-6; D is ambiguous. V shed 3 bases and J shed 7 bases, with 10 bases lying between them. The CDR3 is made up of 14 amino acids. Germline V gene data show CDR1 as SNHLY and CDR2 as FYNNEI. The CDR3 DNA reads TGTGCCAGCAGTGAGGCCGGCGGGAATTCACCCCTCCACTTT. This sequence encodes CASSEAGGNSPLHF.

CDR3 protein: CASISGTAKTYEQYF. CDR3 nucleotides: TGTGCCAGCATCTCGGGGACAGCTAAAACCTACGAGCAGTACTTC. This chain joins TRBV6-5 and TRBJ2-7, with TRBD1 matching over 7 bases. Trimming removed 7 bases from V and 2 bases from J; junction bases left unmatched: 11. Germline V gene sequence: CDR1 MNHEY, CDR2 SVGAGI. This CDR3 has 15 residues.

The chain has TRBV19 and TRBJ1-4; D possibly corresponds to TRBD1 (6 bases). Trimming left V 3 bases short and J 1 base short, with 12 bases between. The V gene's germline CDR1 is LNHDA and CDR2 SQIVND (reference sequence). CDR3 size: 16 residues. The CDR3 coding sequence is TGTGCCAGTAGTATCGGACAGTCTAGAACTAATGAAAAACTGTTTTTT. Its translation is CASSIGQSRTNEKLFF.

DNA of the CDR3: TGTGCCAGCAGCGTTCACTCTCCACTAGCGGCTAATGAGCAGTTCTTC. This translates into CASSVHSPLAANEQFF. This rearrangement joins TRBV9 to TRBJ2-1, with 8 bases aligning to TRBD2. Germline V gives CDR1 SGDLS, CDR2 YYNGEE. The CDR3 consists of 16 residues. Unmatched junction bases numbered 11, after V lost 2 bases and J lost 7 bases.

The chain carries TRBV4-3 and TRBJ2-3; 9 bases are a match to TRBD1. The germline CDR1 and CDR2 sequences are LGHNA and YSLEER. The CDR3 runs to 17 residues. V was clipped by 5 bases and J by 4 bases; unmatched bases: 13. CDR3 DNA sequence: TGCGCCAGCAGCAGGACAGGGGCGCGGGGCGGCTCAGATACGCAGTATTTT. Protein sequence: CASSRTGARGGSDTQYF.

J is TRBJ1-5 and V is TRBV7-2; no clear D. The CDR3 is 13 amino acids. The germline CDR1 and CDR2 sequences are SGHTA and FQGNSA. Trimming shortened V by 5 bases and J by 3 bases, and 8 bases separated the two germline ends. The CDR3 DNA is TGTGCCAGCAGCAACAGTTTCAATCAGCCCCAGCATTTT. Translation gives CASSNSFNQPQHF.

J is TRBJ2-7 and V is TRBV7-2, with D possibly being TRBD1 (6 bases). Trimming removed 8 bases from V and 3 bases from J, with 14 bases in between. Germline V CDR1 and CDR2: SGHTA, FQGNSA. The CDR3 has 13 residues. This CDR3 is CASRQGRSYEQYF. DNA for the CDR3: TGTGCCAGCCGTCAGGGGCGCAGCTACGAGCAGTACTTC.

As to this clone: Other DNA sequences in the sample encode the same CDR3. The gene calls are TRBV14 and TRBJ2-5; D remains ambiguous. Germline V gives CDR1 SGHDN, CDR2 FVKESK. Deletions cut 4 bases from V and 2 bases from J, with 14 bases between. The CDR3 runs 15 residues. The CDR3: CASSPSRSPQETQYF. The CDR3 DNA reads TGTGCCAGCAGCCCCTCGCGAAGTCCTCAAGAGACCCAGTACTTC.

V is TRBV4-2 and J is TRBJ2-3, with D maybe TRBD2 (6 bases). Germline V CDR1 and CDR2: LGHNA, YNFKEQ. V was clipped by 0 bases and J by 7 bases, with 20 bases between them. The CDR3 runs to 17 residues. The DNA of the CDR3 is TGTGCCAGCAGCCAAGAGTGGACCGGTACTAGCACGAATACGCAGTATTTT. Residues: CASSQEWTGTSTNTQYF.

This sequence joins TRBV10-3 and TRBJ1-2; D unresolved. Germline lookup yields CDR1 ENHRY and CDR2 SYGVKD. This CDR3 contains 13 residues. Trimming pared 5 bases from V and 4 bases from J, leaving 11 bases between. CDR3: CAISQDSSYGYTF. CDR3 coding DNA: TGTGCCATCAGTCAGGATAGTAGCTATGGCTACACCTTC.

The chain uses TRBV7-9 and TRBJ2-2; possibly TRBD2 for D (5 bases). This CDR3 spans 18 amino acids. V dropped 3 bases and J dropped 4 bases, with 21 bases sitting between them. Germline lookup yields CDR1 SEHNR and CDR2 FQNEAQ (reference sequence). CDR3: CASSLEVGVERLTGELFF. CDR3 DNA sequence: TGTGCCAGCAGCTTGGAGGTCGGGGTAGAACGACTCACCGGGGAGCTGTTTTTT.

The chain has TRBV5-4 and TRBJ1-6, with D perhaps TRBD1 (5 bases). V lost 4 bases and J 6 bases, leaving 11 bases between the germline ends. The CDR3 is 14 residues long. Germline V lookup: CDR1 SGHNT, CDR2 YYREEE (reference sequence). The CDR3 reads CASSPGIPNSPLHF. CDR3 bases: TGTGCCAGCAGCCCAGGGATTCCTAATTCACCCCTCCACTTT.

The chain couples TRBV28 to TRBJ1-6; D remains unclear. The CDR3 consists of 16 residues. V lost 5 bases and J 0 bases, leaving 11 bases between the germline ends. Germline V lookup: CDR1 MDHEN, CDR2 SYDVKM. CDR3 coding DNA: TGTGCCAGCAGTCCCTCCGGTATCTCCTATAATTCACCCCTCCACTTT. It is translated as CASSPSGISYNSPLHF.

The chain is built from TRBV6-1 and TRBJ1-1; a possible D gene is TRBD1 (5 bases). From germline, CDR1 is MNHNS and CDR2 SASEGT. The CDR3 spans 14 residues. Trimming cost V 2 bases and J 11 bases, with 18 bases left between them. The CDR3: CASSENRDSTTAFF. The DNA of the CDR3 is TGTGCCAGCAGTGAAAACCGGGACTCCACTACGGCTTTCTTT.

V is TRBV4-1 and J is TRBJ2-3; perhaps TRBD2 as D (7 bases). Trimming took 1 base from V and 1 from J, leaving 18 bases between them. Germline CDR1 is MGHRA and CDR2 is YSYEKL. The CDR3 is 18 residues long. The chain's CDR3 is CASSQGREGDPRTDTQYF. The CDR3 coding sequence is TGCGCCAGCAGCCAAGGCAGGGAGGGGGATCCGCGCACAGATACGCAGTATTTT.